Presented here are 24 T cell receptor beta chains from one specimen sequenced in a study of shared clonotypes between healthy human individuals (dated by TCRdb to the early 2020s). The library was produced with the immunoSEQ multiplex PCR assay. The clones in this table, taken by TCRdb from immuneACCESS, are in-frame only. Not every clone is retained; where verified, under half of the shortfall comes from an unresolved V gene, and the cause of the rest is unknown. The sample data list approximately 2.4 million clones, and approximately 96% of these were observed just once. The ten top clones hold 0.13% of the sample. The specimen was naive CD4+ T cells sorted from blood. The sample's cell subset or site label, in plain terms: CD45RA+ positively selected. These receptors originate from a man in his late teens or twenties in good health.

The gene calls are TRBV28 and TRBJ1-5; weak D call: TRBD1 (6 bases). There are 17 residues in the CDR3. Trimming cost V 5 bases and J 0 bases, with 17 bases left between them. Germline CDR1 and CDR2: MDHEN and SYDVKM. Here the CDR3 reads CASSPLGGGYSNQPQHF. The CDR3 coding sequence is TGTGCCAGCAGTCCCCTGGGAGGGGGGTATAGCAATCAGCCCCAGCATTTT.

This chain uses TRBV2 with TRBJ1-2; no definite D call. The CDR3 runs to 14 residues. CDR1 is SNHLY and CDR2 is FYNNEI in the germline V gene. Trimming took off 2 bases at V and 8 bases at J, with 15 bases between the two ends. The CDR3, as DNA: TGTGCCAGCAGTGAATTTCGCCGGGGTGGGGGCTACACCTTC. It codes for CASSEFRRGGGYTF.

The CDR3 reads CASSQEGIKGALTTF. The CDR3 DNA reads TGCGCCAGCAGCCAAGAGGGAATAAAAGGGGCATTGACCACCTTC. This chain joins TRBV4-1 and TRBJ1-2; tentative D call: TRBD1 (5 bases). The CDR3 totals 15 residues. V was trimmed by 0 bases and J by 13 bases, leaving 21 bases between them. Germline assignment: CDR1 MGHRA and CDR2 YSYEKL.

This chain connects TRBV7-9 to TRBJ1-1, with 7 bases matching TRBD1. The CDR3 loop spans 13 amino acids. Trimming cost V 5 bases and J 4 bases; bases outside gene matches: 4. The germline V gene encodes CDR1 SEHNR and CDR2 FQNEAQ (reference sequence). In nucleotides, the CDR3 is TGTGCCAGCAGCCCGACAGGGTTCACTGAAGCTTTCTTT. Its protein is CASSPTGFTEAFF.

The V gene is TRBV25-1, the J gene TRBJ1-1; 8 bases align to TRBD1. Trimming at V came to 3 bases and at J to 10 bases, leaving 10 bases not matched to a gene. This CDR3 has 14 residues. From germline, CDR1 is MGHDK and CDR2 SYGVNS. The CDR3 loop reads CASSDPRTGRTAFF. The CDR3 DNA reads TGTGCCAGCAGTGACCCTCGGACAGGGAGGACAGCTTTCTTT.

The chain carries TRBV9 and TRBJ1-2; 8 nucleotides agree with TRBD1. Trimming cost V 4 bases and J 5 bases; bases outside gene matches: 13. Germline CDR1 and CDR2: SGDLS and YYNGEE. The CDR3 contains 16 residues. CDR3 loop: CASSPQTGALVYGYTF. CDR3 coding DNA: TGTGCCAGCAGCCCCCAGACAGGGGCCCTCGTTTATGGCTACACCTTC.

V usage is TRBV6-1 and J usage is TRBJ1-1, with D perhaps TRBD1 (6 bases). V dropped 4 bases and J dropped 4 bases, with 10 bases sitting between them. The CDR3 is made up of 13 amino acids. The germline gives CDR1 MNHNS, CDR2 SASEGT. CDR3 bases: TGTGCCAGCAGTGCACAGGGCTCCACTGAAGCTTTCTTT. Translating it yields CASSAQGSTEAFF.

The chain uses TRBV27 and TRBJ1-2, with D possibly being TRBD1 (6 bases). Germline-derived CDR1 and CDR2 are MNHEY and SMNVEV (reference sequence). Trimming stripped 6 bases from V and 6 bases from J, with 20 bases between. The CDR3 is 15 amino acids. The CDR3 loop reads CASSHKQQGMHGYTF. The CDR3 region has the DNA TGTGCCAGCAGCCACAAGCAACAGGGAATGCATGGCTACACCTTC.

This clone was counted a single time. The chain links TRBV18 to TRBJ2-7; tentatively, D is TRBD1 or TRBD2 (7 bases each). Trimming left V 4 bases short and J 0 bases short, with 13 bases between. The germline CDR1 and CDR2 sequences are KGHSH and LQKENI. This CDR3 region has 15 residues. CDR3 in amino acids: CASSQAGGVSYEQYF. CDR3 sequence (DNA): TGTGCCAGCTCACAGGCAGGGGGGGTCTCCTACGAGCAGTACTTC. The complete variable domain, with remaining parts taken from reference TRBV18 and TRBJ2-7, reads NAGVMQNPRHLVRRRGQEARLRCSPMKGHSHVYWYRQLPEEGLKFMVYLQKENIIDESGMPKERFSAEFPKEGPSILRIQQVVRGDSAAYFCASSQAGGVSYEQYFGPGTRLTVT.

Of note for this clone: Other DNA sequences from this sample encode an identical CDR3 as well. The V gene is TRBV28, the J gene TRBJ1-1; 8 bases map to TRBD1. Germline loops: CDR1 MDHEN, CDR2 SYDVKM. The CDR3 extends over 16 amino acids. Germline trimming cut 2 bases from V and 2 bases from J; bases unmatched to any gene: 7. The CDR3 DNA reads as TGTGCCAGCAGTTTAGCAGGCGGACAGGGAAACACTGAAGCTTTCTTT. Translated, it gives CASSLAGGQGNTEAFF.

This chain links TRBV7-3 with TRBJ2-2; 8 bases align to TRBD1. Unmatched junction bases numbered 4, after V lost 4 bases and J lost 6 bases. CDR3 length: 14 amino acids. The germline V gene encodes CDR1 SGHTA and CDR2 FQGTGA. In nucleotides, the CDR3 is TGTGCCAGCAGCTCAACAGGGGGAGCCGGGGAGCTGTTTTTT. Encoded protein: CASSSTGGAGELFF.

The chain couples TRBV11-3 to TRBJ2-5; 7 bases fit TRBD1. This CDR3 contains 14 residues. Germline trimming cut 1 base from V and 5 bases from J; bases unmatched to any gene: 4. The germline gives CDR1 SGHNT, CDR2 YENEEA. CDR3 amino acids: CASSLGGQSETQYF. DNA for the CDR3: TGTGCCAGCAGCTTAGGGGGACAGAGCGAGACCCAGTACTTC.

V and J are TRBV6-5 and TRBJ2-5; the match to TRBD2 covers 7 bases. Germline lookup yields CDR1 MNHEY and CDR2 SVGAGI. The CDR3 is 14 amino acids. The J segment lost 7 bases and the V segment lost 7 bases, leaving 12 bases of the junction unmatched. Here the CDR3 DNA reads TGTGCCAGCAACGGGGGACTATTGAGGGGGACCCAGTACTTC. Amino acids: CASNGGLLRGTQYF.

CDR3: CASSPILLVSRDLNTEAFF. The CDR3 nucleotides read TGTGCCAGCTCACCAATTCTGTTGGTCTCTAGGGACCTTAACACTGAAGCTTTCTTT. V and J are TRBV18 and TRBJ1-1, with D maybe TRBD1 (5 bases). In germline, CDR1 is KGHSH, CDR2 LQKENI. V was cut by 2 bases and J by 2 bases, with 24 bases left in between. This CDR3 contains 19 residues.

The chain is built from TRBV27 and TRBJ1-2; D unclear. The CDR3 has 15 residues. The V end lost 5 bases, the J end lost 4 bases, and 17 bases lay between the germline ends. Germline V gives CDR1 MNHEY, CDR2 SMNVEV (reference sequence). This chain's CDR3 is CASSLRREVAYGYTF. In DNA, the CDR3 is TGTGCCAGCAGTCTCCGACGCGAAGTGGCCTATGGCTACACCTTC.

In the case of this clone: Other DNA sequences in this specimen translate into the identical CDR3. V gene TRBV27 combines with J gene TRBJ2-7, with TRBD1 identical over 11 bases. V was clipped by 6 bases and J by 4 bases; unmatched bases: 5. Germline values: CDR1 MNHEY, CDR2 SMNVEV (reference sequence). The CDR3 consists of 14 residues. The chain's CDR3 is CASRRGQGAYEQYF. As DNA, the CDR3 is TGTGCCAGCAGAAGAGGACAGGGGGCTTACGAGCAGTACTTC.

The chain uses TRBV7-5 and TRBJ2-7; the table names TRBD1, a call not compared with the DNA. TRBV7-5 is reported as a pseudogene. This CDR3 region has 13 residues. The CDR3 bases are TGTGCCAGAAGCGCGGGACAGAGCTACGAGCAGTACTTC. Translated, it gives CARSAGQSYEQYF.

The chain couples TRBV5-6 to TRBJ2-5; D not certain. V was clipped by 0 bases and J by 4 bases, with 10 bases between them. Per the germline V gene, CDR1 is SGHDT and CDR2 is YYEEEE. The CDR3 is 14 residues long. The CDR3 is CASSLVASSETQYF. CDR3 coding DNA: TGTGCCAGCAGCTTGGTCGCCAGCTCAGAGACCCAGTACTTC.

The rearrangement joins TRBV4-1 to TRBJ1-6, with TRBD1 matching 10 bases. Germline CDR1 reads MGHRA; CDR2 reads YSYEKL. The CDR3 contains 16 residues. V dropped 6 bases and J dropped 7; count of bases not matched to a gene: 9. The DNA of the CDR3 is TGCGCCAGCAGTTGGGACAGGGGTATGCGAAATTCACCCCTCCACTTT. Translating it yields CASSWDRGMRNSPLHF.

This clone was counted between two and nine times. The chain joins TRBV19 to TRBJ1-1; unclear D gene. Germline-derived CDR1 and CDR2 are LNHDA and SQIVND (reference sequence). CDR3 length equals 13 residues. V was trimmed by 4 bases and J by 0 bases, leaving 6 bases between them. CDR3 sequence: CASSSNVNTEAFF. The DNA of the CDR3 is TGTGCCAGTAGTAGCAACGTGAACACTGAAGCTTTCTTT.

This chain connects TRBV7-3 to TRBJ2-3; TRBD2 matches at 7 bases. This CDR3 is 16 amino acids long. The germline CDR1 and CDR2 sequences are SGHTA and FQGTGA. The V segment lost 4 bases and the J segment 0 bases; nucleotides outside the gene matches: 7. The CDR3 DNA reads TGTGCCAGCAGCTCAGCGGCGGGGGTGAGCACAGATACGCAGTATTTT. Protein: CASSSAAGVSTDTQYF.

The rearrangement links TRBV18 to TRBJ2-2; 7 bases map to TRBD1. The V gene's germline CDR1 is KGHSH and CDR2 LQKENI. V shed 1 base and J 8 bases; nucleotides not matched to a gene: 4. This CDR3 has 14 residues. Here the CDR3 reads CASSPQGARGELFF. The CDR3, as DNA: TGTGCCAGCTCACCACAGGGGGCTCGAGGGGAGCTGTTTTTT. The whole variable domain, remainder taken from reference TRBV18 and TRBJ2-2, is NAGVMQNPRHLVRRRGQEARLRCSPMKGHSHVYWYRQLPEEGLKFMVYLQKENIIDESGMPKERFSAEFPKEGPSILRIQQVVRGDSAAYFCASSPQGARGELFFGEGSRLTVL.

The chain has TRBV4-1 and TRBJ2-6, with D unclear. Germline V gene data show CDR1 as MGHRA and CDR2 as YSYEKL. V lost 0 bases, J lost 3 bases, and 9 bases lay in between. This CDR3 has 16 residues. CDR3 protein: CASSQDRDDGANVLTF. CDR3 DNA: TGCGCCAGCAGCCAAGATCGTGATGATGGGGCCAACGTCCTGACTTTC.

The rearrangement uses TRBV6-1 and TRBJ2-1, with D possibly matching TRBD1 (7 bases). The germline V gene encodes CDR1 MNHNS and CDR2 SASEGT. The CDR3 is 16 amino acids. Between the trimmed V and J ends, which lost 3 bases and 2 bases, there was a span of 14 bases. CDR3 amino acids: CASSDGQGGPYNEQFF. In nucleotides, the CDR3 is TGTGCCAGCAGTGATGGGCAGGGGGGACCCTACAATGAGCAGTTCTTC.